This T cell receptor beta chain was observed in a study of PD-1 blockade in classical Hodgkin lymphoma. Profiled with immunoSEQ multiplex PCR; TCRdb holds only in-frame clones, not every one. This sample carries about 39,000 clones, 77% of them seen once, and the ten largest clones take 9.8%. In the case of this clone: Its antigen is unidentified. A much larger clone is a single base away; this may be a read error.

Study results and caveats: As was reported, newly diagnosed patients showed lower baseline TCR diversity than healthy donors did. Baseline diversity was lower in partial responders and progressors than complete responders. The authors have not defined what causes the repertoire differences, possibly disease activity or prior therapy.

This CDR3 comprises 14 residues. Trimming took off 3 bases at V and 0 bases at J, with 8 bases between the two ends. The V gene's germline CDR1 is SGHRS and CDR2 YFSETQ. As to time point: cycle 4 day 1 (C4D1), after six to seven weeks of nivolumab. Relapses following autologous stem cell transplantation were seen in all patients, with brentuximab vedotin exposure varying. This TCR derives from a human donor with classical Hodgkin lymphoma. The specimen was peripheral blood mononuclear cells (PBMCs), collected before the fourth cycle of nivolumab. The chain couples TRBV5-1 to TRBJ2-3; weak D call: TRBD2 (6 bases). CDR3 loop: CASSWRASTDTQYF. The CDR3, as DNA: TGCGCCAGCAGCTGGAGGGCGAGCACAGATACGCAGTATTTT.